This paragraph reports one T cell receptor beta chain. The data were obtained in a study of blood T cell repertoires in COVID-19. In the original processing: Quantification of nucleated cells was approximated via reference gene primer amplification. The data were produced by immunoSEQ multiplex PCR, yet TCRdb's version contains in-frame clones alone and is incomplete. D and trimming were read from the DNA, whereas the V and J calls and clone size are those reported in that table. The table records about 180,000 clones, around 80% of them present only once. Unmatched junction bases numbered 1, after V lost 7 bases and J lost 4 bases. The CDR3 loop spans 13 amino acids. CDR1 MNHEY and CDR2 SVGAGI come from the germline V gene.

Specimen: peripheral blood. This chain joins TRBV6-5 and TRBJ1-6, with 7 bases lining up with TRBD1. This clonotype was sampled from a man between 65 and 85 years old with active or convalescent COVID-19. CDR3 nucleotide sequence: TGTGCCAGCACGGGACAGTATAATTCACCCCTCCACTTT. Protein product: CASTGQYNSPLHF.